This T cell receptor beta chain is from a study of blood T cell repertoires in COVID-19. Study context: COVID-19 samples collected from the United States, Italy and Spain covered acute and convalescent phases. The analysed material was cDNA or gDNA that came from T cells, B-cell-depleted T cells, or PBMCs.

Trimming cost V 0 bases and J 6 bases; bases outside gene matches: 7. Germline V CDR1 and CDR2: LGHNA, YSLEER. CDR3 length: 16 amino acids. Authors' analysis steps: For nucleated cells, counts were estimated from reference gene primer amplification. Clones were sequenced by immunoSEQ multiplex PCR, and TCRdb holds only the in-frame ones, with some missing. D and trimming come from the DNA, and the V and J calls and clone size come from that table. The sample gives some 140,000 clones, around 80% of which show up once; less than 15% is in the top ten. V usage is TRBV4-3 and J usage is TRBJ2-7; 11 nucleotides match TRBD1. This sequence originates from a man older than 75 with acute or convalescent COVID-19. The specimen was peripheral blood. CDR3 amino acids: CASSQEVGQGAGEQYF. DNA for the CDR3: TGCGCCAGCAGCCAAGAGGTCGGACAGGGGGCTGGCGAGCAGTACTTC.